This TCR beta chain was recorded in a study of monozygotic twins with inflammatory bowel disease. With the 5' RACE reads reprocessed, TCRdb shows one record per CDR3 protein and no DNA. The sample yields approximately 200,000 distinct CDR3 sequences, of which the top ten take up roughly 1.5%. Germline CDR1 SGHRS, CDR2 YFSETQ. The CDR3 contains 13 residues. Sequencing was performed on blood. The sequence was collected from a human donor with ulcerative colitis or Crohn's disease, or a healthy co-twin of an affected twin (not recorded which). J is TRBJ1-2 and V is TRBV5-1. The CDR3 here is CASKSSHRSGYTF.